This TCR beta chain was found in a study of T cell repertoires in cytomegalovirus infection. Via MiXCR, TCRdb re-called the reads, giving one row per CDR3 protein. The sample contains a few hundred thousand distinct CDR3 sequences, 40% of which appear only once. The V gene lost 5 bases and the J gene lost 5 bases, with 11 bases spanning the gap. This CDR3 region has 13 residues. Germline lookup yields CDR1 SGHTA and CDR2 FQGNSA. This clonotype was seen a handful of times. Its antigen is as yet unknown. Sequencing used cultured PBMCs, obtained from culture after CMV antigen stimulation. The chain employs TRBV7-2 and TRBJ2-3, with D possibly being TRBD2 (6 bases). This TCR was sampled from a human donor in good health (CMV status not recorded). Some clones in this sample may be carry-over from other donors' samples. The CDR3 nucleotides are TGTGCCAGCAGCAGCGGGCCCAGAGATACGCAGTATTTT. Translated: CASSSGPRDTQYF.